This T cell receptor (beta chain) comes out of a study of tumor-infiltrating lymphocytes in oesophageal squamous cell carcinoma. TCRdb called the PCR reads again in MiXCR, with one record for every CDR3 protein. The sample holds 15,000 to 20,000 distinct CDR3 sequences, roughly 40% seen once. About this clonotype: In this CDR3 the conserved last residue, phenylalanine or tryptophan, is missing, so a read error is likely. It is unclear where the CDR3 begins or ends on the DNA, so no DNA is shown, and the CDR3 is as TCRdb lists it.

Germline values: CDR1 SGHTA, CDR2 FQGNSA. The CDR3 is 16 residues long, counting both termini. Material for sequencing was normal esophageal tissue next to the tumor. The chain couples TRBV7-2 to TRBJ1-6; TRBD1, as called in the table, went unchecked against the DNA. The receptor was derived from a female donor with esophageal squamous cell carcinoma. CDR3 protein: CASSLPSEVREQYFGA.